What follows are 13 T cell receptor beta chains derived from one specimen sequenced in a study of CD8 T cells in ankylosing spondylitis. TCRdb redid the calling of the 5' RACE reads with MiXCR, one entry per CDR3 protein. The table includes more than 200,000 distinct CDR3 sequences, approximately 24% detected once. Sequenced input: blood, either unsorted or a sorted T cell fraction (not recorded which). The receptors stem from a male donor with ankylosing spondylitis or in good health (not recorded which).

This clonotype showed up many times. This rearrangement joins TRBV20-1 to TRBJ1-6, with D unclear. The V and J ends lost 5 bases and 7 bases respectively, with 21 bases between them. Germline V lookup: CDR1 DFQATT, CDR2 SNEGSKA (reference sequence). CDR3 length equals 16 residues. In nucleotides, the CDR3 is TGCAGTGCTCGCACACTCGGACCGACGGGGAATTCACCCCTCCACTTT. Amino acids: CSARTLGPTGNSPLHF.

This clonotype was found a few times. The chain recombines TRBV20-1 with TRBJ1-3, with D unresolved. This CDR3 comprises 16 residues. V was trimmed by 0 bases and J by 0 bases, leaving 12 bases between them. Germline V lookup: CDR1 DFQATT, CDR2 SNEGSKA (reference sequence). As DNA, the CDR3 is TGCAGTGCTAGAGAAATGACGGAAAGCTCTGGAAACACCATATATTTT. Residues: CSAREMTESSGNTIYF.

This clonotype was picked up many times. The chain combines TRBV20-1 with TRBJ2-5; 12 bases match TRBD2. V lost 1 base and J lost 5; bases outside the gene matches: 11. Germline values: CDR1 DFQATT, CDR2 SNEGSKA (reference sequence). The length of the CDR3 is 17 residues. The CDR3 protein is CSARAGLAGPLWETQYF. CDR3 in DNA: TGCAGTGCTAGAGCCGGACTAGCGGGGCCCCTGTGGGAGACCCAGTACTTC.

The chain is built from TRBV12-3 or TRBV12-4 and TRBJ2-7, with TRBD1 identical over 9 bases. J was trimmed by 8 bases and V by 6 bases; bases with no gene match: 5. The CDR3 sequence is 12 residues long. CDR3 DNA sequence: TGTGCCAGCAGGGGGGACAGGGATAAGCAGTACTTC. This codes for CASRGDRDKQYF.

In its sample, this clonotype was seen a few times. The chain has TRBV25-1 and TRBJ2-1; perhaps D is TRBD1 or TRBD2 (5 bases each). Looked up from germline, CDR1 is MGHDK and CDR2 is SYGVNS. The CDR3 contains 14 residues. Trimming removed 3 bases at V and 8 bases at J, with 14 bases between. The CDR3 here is CASSESWGFDEQFF. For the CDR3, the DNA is TGTGCCAGCAGTGAGTCCTGGGGGTTTGATGAGCAGTTCTTC. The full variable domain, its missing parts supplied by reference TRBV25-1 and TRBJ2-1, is EADIYQTPRYLVIGTGKKITLECSQTMGHDKMYWYQQDPGMELHLIHYSYGVNSTEKGDLSSESTVSRIRTEHFPLTLESARPSHTSQYLCASSESWGFDEQFFGPGTRLTVL.

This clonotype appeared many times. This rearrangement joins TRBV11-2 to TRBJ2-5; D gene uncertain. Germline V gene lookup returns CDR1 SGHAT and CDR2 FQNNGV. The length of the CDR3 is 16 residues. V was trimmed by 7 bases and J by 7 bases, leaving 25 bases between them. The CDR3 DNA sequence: TGTGCCAGCACCTCCCTCTTTACGAGGTCGTCGGGGACCCAGTACTTC. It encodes CASTSLFTRSSGTQYF. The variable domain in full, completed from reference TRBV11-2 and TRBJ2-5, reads EAGVAQSPRYKIIEKRQSVAFWCNPISGHATLYWYQQILGQGPKLLIQFQNNGVVDDSQLPKDRFSAERLKGVDSTLKIQPAKLEDSAVYLCASTSLFTRSSGTQYFGPGTRLLVL.

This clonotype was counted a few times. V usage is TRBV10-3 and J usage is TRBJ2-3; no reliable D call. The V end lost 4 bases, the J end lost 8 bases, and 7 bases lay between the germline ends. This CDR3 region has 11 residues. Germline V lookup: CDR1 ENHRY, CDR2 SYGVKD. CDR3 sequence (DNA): TGTGCCATCAGTGGTCCGGGTACGCAGTATTTT. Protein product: CAISGPGTQYF.

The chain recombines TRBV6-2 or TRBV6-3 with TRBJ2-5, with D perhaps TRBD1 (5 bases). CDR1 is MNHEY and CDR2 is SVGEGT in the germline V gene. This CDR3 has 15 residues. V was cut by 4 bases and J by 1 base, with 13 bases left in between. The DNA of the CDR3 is TGTGCCAGCAGTTCACGCTTGGGGCTCCAAGAGACCCAGTACTTC. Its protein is CASSSRLGLQETQYF.

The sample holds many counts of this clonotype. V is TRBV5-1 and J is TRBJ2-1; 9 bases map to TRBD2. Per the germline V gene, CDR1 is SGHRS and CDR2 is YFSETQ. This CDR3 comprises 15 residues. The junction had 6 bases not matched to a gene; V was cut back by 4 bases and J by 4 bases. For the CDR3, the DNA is TGCGCCAGCAGCGAGGGGACTAGCCTTTACAATGAGCAGTTCTTC. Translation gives CASSEGTSLYNEQFF.

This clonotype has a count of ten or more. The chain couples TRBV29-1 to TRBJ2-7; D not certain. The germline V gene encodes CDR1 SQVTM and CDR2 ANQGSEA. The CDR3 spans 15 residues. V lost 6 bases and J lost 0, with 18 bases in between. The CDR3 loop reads CSVVPSSPGSYEQYF. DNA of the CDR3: TGCAGCGTCGTCCCCTCTTCCCCTGGCTCCTACGAGCAGTACTTC.

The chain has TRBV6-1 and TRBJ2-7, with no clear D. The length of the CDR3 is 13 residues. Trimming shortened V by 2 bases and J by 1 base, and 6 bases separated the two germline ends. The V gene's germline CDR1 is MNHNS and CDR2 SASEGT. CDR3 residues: CASSETESYEQYF. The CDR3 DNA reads TGTGCCAGCAGTGAAACAGAGTCCTACGAGCAGTACTTC.

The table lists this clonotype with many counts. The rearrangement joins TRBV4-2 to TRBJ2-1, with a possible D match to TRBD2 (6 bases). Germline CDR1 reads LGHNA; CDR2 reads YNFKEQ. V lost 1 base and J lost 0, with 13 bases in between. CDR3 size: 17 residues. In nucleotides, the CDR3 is TGTGCCAGCAGCCAAGGGGGGGTGCGGACCTCCTACAATGAGCAGTTCTTC. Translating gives CASSQGGVRTSYNEQFF.

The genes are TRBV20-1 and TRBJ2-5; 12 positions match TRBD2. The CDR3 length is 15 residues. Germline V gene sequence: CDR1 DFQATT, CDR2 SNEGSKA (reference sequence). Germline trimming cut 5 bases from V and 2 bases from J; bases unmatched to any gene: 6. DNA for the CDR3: TGCAGTGCTTGGCTAGCGGGGGGGCCGCAAGAGACCCAGTACTTC. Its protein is CSAWLAGGPQETQYF.